This TCR beta chain was found in a study of glioma-infiltrating T cells. Findings and caveats of the study: Very few CDR3 sequences were shared between tissue and blood. Gliomas, especially low-grade, showed above-expected tissue-blood divergence; non-neoplastic patients showed below.

The CDR3 consists of 14 residues. Germline V gene sequence: CDR1 MRHNA, CDR2 SNTAGT. Trimming took off 6 bases at V and 6 bases at J, with 16 bases between the two ends. The iRepertoire nested amplicon-rescue multiplex PCR amplified TCR alpha and beta CDR3s from RNA. One-step reverse transcription and amplification started from roughly 100-400 ng of tissue mRNA or PBMC total RNA. TCRdb re-derived calls from the multiplex PCR reads in MiXCR, one entry per CDR3 protein. The data show more than 95,000 distinct CDR3 sequences, around 23% seen once. Turning to this clonotype: Its antigen is still unknown.

This clonotype originated in a human donor with low-grade glioma or glioblastoma, undergoing nonglioma brain surgery, or in good health (not recorded which). The rearrangement uses TRBV6-4 and TRBJ2-3; D is ambiguous. The sequencing input was glioma tissue, nonneoplastic brain tissue, or PBMCs (not recorded which). The CDR3 sequence: CASSTGPDLDTQYF. The CDR3 DNA is TGTGCCAGCAGCACGGGCCCGGATTTGGATACGCAGTATTTT.